Listed here are 6 T cell receptor beta chains from one sample, sequenced in a study of shared clonotypes between healthy human individuals. Some clones are missing from TCRdb's copy, which holds only in-frame ones; the method was immunoSEQ multiplex PCR. The sample records around 990,000 clones, about 80% being singletons. The source material was memory CD4+ T cells from PBMCs. Subset: CD45RA-negative fraction. The receptors were sampled from a man younger than 30 in good health. Some clones in this sample may be carry-over from other donors' samples.

This chain uses TRBV7-6 with TRBJ2-1; the match to TRBD2 covers 8 bases. Germline values: CDR1 SGHVS, CDR2 FNYEAQ. This CDR3 region has 15 residues. V lost 5 bases and J lost 7; bases outside the gene matches: 10. CDR3: CASSPSSGGGNEQFF. The DNA of the CDR3 is TGTGCCAGCAGCCCCTCCTCGGGAGGGGGTAATGAGCAGTTCTTC. The whole variable domain, filled in from reference TRBV7-6 and TRBJ2-1, reads GAGVSQSPRYKVTKRGQDVALRCDPISGHVSLYWYRQALGQGPEFLTYFNYEAQQDKSGLPNDRFSAERPEGSISTLTIQRTEQRDSAMYRCASSPSSGGGNEQFFGPGTRLTVL.

A remark on this clone: This sample includes further DNA sequences coding for the same CDR3. The genes are TRBV20-1 and TRBJ2-1; D is unresolved. CDR1 is DFQATT, CDR2 SNEGSKA, per germline (reference sequence). V was pared by 3 bases and J by 6 bases, with 3 bases between. The CDR3 loop spans 10 amino acids. The DNA for the CDR3 is TGCAGTGCTAGGACCAATGAGCAGTTCTTC. Protein sequence: CSARTNEQFF.

This rearrangement joins TRBV7-8 to TRBJ1-5, with 8 positions matching TRBD1. This CDR3 is built from 13 residues. V dropped 3 bases and J dropped 8; count of bases not matched to a gene: 3. Germline V gene lookup returns CDR1 SGHVS and CDR2 FQNEAQ. The CDR3, as DNA: TGTGCCAGCAGCTTCACAGGGGGAGAGCCCCAGCATTTT. This gives the protein CASSFTGGEPQHF.

The count of this clone is one. V gene TRBV28 combines with J gene TRBJ2-5; tentatively, D is TRBD2 (6 bases). CDR3 length equals 14 residues. V lost 5 bases and J 1 base, leaving 11 bases between the germline ends. From germline, CDR1 is MDHEN and CDR2 SYDVKM. The CDR3 region has the DNA TGTGCCAGCAGTCGTGGGGGACTCCAAGAGACCCAGTACTTC. Residues: CASSRGGLQETQYF.

The table lists this clone with a few counts. The chain employs TRBV28 and TRBJ1-2; D unresolved. V gave up 7 bases and J gave up 4 bases, with 10 bases separating them. The CDR3 sequence is 12 residues long. Germline loops: CDR1 MDHEN, CDR2 SYDVKM. The CDR3 protein is CASTQQGYGYTF. CDR3 DNA: TGTGCCAGCACGCAGCAAGGCTATGGCTACACCTTC.

The table lists this clone with a count of one. The J gene is TRBJ1-2, the V gene TRBV5-5; 10 bases agree with TRBD1. Germline V gives CDR1 SGHKS, CDR2 YYEKEE (reference sequence). CDR3 length: 16 amino acids. V dropped 2 bases and J dropped 5; count of bases not matched to a gene: 9. CDR3 in DNA: TGTGCCAGCAGCTTTGGGACAGGGGATACTCGTTATGGCTACACCTTC. Translating gives CASSFGTGDTRYGYTF.